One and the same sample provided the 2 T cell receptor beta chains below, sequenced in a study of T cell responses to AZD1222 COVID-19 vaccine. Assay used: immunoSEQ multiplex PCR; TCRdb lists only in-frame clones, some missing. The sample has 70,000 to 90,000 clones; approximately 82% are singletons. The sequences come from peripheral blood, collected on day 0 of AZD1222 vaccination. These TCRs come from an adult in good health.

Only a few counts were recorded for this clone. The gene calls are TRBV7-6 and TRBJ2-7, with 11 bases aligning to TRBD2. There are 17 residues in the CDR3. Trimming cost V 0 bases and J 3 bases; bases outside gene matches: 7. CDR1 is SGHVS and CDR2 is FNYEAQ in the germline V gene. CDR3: CASSLAKTSGDYYEQYF. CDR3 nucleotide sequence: TGTGCCAGCAGCTTAGCGAAGACTAGCGGGGACTACTACGAGCAGTACTTC. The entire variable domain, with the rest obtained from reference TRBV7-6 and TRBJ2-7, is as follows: GAGVSQSPRYKVTKRGQDVALRCDPISGHVSLYWYRQALGQGPEFLTYFNYEAQQDKSGLPNDRFSAERPEGSISTLTIQRTEQRDSAMYRCASSLAKTSGDYYEQYFGPGTRLTVT.

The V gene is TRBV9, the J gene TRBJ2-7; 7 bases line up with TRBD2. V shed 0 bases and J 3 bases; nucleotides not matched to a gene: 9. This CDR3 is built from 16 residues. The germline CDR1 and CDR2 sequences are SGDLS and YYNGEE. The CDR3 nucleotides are TGTGCCAGCAGCGTAGTCAAGGGGAGGGACCGCTACGAGCAGTACTTC. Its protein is CASSVVKGRDRYEQYF.